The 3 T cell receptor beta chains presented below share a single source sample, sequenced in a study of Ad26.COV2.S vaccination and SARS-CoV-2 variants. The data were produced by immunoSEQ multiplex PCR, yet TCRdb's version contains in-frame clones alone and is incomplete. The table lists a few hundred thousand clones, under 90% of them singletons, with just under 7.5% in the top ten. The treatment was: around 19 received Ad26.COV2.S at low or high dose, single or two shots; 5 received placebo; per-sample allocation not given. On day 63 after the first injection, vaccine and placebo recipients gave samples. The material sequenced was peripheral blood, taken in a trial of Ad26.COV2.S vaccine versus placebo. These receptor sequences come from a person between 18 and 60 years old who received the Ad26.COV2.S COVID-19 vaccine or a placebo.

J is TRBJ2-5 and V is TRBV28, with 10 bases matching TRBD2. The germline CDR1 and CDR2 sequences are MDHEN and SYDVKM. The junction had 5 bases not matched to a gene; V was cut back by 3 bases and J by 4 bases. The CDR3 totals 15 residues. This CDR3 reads CASSFPAGGGETQYF. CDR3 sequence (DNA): TGTGCCAGCAGTTTTCCAGCGGGAGGGGGAGAGACCCAGTACTTC.

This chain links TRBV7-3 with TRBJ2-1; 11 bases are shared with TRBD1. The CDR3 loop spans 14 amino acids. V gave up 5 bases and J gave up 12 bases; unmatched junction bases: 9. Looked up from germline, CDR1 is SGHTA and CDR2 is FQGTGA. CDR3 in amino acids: CASSPRDGTGGQFF. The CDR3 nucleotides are TGTGCCAGCAGCCCACGGGACGGGACAGGGGGGCAGTTCTTC.

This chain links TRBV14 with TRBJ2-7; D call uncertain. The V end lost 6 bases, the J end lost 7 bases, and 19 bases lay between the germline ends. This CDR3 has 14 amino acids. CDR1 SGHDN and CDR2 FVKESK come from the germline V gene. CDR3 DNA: TGTGCCAGCAGTATTAATCGCAGGTTCCCAGAGCAGTACTTC. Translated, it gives CASSINRRFPEQYF.